These 8 T cell receptor beta chains originate from one sample sequenced in a study of shared clonotypes between healthy human individuals. Only in-frame clones appear in the TCRdb table, and some are missing; sequencing was by immunoSEQ multiplex PCR. Found here are some 500,000 clones, 65% to 80% of them singletons; the top ten hold approximately 12%. Source material: PBMCs. These receptors originate from a middle-aged woman in good health. Some clones in this sample may be carry-over from other donors' samples.

This clone was seen ten or more times. The chain has TRBV25-1 and TRBJ2-7; 9 bases map to TRBD1. Germline V gene data show CDR1 as MGHDK and CDR2 as SYGVNS. The CDR3 totals 15 residues. V trimming: 3 bases; J trimming: 3 bases; junction bases outside the gene matches: 6. This CDR3 is CASSDMDRGLYEQYF. CDR3 DNA: TGTGCCAGCAGTGATATGGACAGGGGTCTCTACGAGCAGTACTTC.

The chain uses TRBV5-4 and TRBJ2-3; no definite D call. CDR1 is SGHNT and CDR2 is YYREEE in the germline V gene (reference sequence). V lost 4 bases and J lost 6, with 9 bases in between. The CDR3 consists of 12 residues. The CDR3, as DNA: TGTGCCAGCAGCCGGCAATCGGATACGCAGTATTTT. It is translated as CASSRQSDTQYF.

The CDR3: CASSLVGGETQYF. As DNA, the CDR3 is TGTGCCAGCAGCTTAGTTGGGGGAGAGACCCAGTACTTC. The chain recombines TRBV11-2 with TRBJ2-5; D is perhaps TRBD1 or TRBD2 (5 bases each). CDR3 size: 13 residues. CDR1 is SGHAT and CDR2 is FQNNGV in the germline V gene. V was pared by 1 base and J by 4 bases, with 7 bases between.

This chain links TRBV30 with TRBJ2-5, with D perhaps matching TRBD2 (6 bases). The better agreement between TRBJ2-7 and the DNA end casts doubt on the J call. This CDR3 is 16 amino acids long. Germline V lookup: CDR1 GTSNPN, CDR2 SVGIG (reference sequence). CDR3 in amino acids: CAWSAWESGYSYEQYF. The CDR3 nucleotides are TGTGCCTGGAGCGCATGGGAGAGCGGGTACTCCTACGAGCAGTACTTC.

As DNA, the CDR3 is TGTGCCTGGGACAGGGGTGGCAATTCACCCCTCCACTTT. Its translation: CAWDRGGNSPLHF. The V call is TRBV30, the J call TRBJ1-6; 8 bases are shared with TRBD1. This CDR3 region has 13 residues. Trimming at V came to 5 bases and at J to 7 bases, leaving 4 bases not matched to a gene. Germline values: CDR1 GTSNPN, CDR2 SVGIG (reference sequence).

This clone was seen just once. The rearrangement uses TRBV5-4 and TRBJ2-2; 11 bases are shared with TRBD2. Germline V gene lookup returns CDR1 SGHNT and CDR2 YYREEE (reference sequence). The junction had 4 bases not matched to a gene; V was cut back by 4 bases and J by 2 bases. This CDR3 spans 16 amino acids. The CDR3 loop reads CASSPGLAVNTGELFF. CDR3 nucleotide sequence: TGTGCCAGCAGCCCGGGACTAGCGGTAAACACCGGGGAGCTGTTTTTT.

V is TRBV7-2 and J is TRBJ2-7; no firm D call. Looked up from germline, CDR1 is SGHTA and CDR2 is FQGNSA. This CDR3 has 12 residues. Trimming removed 0 bases at V and 7 bases at J, with 7 bases between. This CDR3 is CASSLAEGEQYF. In DNA, the CDR3 is TGTGCCAGCAGCTTAGCGGAAGGAGAGCAGTACTTC. Variable domain in full (rest from reference TRBV7-2 and TRBJ2-7): GAGVSQSPSNKVTEKGKDVELRCDPISGHTALYWYRQSLGQGLEFLIYFQGNSAPDKSGLPSDRFSAERTGGSVSTLTIQRTQQEDSAVYLCASSLAEGEQYFGPGTRLTVT.

This chain connects TRBV2 to TRBJ1-1; possible D gene TRBD1, 6 bases. Trimming took 1 base from V and 5 from J, leaving 8 bases between them. Looked up from germline, CDR1 is SNHLY and CDR2 is FYNNEI. This CDR3 is 13 amino acids long. DNA of the CDR3: TGTGCCAGCAGTGAAGACAGGGAGACTGAAGCTTTCTTT. Its translation is CASSEDRETEAFF.